This paragraph covers one T cell receptor (beta chain) sequence. This sample is drawn from a study of blood T cell repertoires in COVID-19. As for the study in general: Samples taken during acute and convalescent COVID-19 were collected in the United States, Italy and Spain. Sources were T cells, B-cell-depleted T cells, or PBMCs; the material itself was cDNA or gDNA.

V lost 3 bases and J lost 5; bases outside the gene matches: 1. Germline-derived CDR1 and CDR2 are SGHNT and YYREEE (reference sequence). This CDR3 has 13 residues. Per the authors' pipeline: Estimation of nucleated cell counts was performed using reference gene primer amplification. This table comes from immunoSEQ multiplex PCR, and its TCRdb copy is limited to in-frame clones, with some not included. V, J and clone size reflect that table, while D and trimming were determined from the DNA. Of fewer than 150,000 clones detected, 80% to 90% appear once; the ten largest clones hold roughly 13%. The V and J genes are TRBV5-4 and TRBJ1-1; TRBD1 agrees at 10 bases. The specimen sequenced was peripheral blood. This TCR derives from a human donor in a cohort sampled during active COVID-19. CDR3 loop: CASSWTGGTEAFF. CDR3 nucleotide sequence: TGTGCCAGCAGCTGGACAGGGGGGACTGAAGCTTTCTTT.